The T cell receptor beta chain described here comes from a study of radiotherapy plus CTLA-4 blockade in lung cancer. Profiling relied on immunoSEQ multiplex PCR, and the TCRdb table lists in-frame clones only, not all of them. The data hold 35,000 to 55,000 clones, with about 70% observed a single time. Notes on the study in general: Peripheral blood showed expansion of tumor-derived TCR clones after radiotherapy and ipilimumab.

Comment on this clone: Its specificity is unknown.

V was trimmed by 8 bases and J by 10 bases, leaving 15 bases between them. The CDR3 extends over 12 amino acids. Germline CDR1 and CDR2: SNHLY and FYNNEI. The clonotype was recovered from a human donor with non-small cell lung cancer who had a partial response to radiotherapy plus ipilimumab. The chain joins TRBV2 to TRBJ2-1; the D gene is possibly TRBD2 (6 bases). This sample comprised peripheral blood, obtained from a patient treated with radiotherapy plus ipilimumab. The CDR3 DNA is TGTGCCAGCGGAGGGACGCATGGGGAGCAGTTCTTC. As protein: CASGGTHGEQFF. Based on the CDR3 plus reference TRBV2 and TRBJ2-1, the full variable domain is EPEVTQTPSHQVTQMGQEVILRCVPISNHLYFYWYRQILGQKVEFLVSFYNNEISEKSEIFDDQFSVERPDGSNFTLKIRSTKLEDSAMYFCASGGTHGEQFFGPGTRLTVL.